This paragraph covers one TCR beta chain sequence. The antigen is unknown. These data come from a study of early stage breast cancer tumors. Using immunoSEQ multiplex PCR, the repertoire was profiled, and TCRdb retains in-frame clones only, with some absent. The sample holds fewer than 80,000 clones, roughly 80% seen once. V was trimmed by 5 bases and J by 2 bases, leaving 12 bases between them. The CDR3 length is 14 residues. The germline V gene encodes CDR1 SEHNR and CDR2 FQNEAQ (reference sequence). The study's findings and limits: Chain pairing and CD4, CD8 or FOXP3 expression were not captured. Compared with adjacent normal breast, tumors showed around 2.5-fold denser, more clonal T cells.

Source material: blood. The sequence was collected from a person aged 35-55 years with breast cancer. The rearrangement links TRBV7-9 to TRBJ1-2, with no clear D. CDR3 nucleotides: TGTGCCAGCAGCGAATCCGGTGGCAACTATGGCTACACCTTC. It is translated as CASSESGGNYGYTF.